The source of this T cell receptor beta chain is a study of control samples from healthy donors and cancer patients. The germline V gene encodes CDR1 LNHNV and CDR2 YYDKDF (reference sequence). CDR3 length: 15 residues. V was clipped by 5 bases and J by 3 bases; unmatched bases: 5. Profiled with immunoSEQ multiplex PCR; TCRdb holds only in-frame clones, not every one. The sample lists about 120,000 clones; 85% to 90% were seen once. This chain links TRBV15 with TRBJ2-5, with 11 bases that match TRBD1. Material: PBMCs. The source is a woman aged 45-65 years with colorectal cancer. This CDR3 reads CATSDPGQGEETQYF. CDR3 coding DNA: TGTGCCACCAGCGACCCGGGACAGGGGGAAGAGACCCAGTACTTC.